This is a list of T cell receptor beta chains from one sample in a study of cytomegalovirus exposure and HLA in healthy donors. Profiled with immunoSEQ multiplex PCR; TCRdb holds only in-frame clones, not every one. The profile shows approximately 190,000 clones, around 80% of them singletons. Specimen: PBMCs. Receptors originate from a man aged 35-49 years in good health and CMV-seropositive. CDR3s include the opening cysteine and the closing phenylalanine or tryptophan. Each record gives: CDR3 length, J gene, D gene, V gene, clone size, CDR3 protein, CDR3 DNA. A D gene is named only where the DNA matches it firmly. Expanded clones get a size class; other rows say once, few or many, or leave the size out.

15	TRBJ2-7	TRBD2	TRBV2	-	CASTTGGGSYYEQYF	TGTGCCAGCACCACGGGCGGCGGGAGCTACTACGAGCAGTACTTC
16	TRBJ2-7	TRBD2	TRBV11-3	once	CASSANSLAGVREQYF	TGTGCCAGCAGCGCCAACTCCCTAGCGGGAGTCAGGGAGCAGTACTTC
18	TRBJ2-7	TRBD1	TRBV7-8	-	CASSLVGGRDRDSYEQYF	TGTGCCAGCAGCTTAGTGGGTGGGCGGGACAGGGACTCCTACGAGCAGTACTTC
17	TRBJ1-2	-	TRBV4-1	-	CASSQDLTPYRAYGYTF	TGCGCCAGCAGCCAAGATCTGACGCCGTACAGGGCTTATGGCTACACCTTC
16	TRBJ2-5	TRBD1	TRBV25-1	-	CASSDSLGTGGETQYF	TGTGCCAGCAGTGACAGCCTCGGGACAGGGGGGGAGACCCAGTACTTC
15	TRBJ2-2	-	TRBV5-1	-	CASSLSTVNTGELFF	TGCGCCAGCAGCTTGTCCACAGTGAACACCGGGGAGCTGTTTTTT
13	TRBJ2-7	-	TRBV29-1	-	CSVEVDSNYEQYF	TGCAGCGTTGAAGTAGACAGTAACTACGAGCAGTACTTC
14	TRBJ2-7	TRBD1	TRBV18	once	CASSEQGNPYEQYF	TGTGCCAGCTCAGAACAGGGGAACCCGTACGAGCAGTACTTC
14	TRBJ2-1	-	TRBV2	-	CASIALGSYNEQFF	TGTGCCAGCATCGCCCTGGGGAGTTACAATGAGCAGTTCTTC
16	TRBJ2-3	TRBD2	TRBV7-8	-	CASSLDAGLAADTQYF	TGTGCCAGCAGCTTAGATGCCGGACTAGCAGCAGATACGCAGTATTTT
13	TRBJ2-1	-	TRBV7-9	few	CASSLRGLNEQFF	TGTGCCAGCAGCCTGCGGGGACTTAATGAGCAGTTCTTC
16	TRBJ2-6	-	TRBV4-1	-	CASSQASGSGANVLTF	TGCGCCAGCAGCCAAGCTTCGGGTTCTGGGGCCAACGTCCTGACTTTC
13	TRBJ2-7	-	TRBV18	once	CASSPVWGDEQYF	TGTGCCAGCTCACCAGTTTGGGGGGACGAGCAGTACTTC
14	TRBJ1-1	-	TRBV27	-	CASGWTGSYTEAFF	TGTGCCAGCGGATGGACGGGGTCCTACACTGAAGCTTTCTTT
11	TRBJ2-5	TRBD1	TRBV29-1	-	CSVTGGETQYF	TGCAGCGTTACAGGGGGTGAGACCCAGTACTTC
13	TRBJ2-7	-	TRBV5-1	-	CASSVDRAYEQYF	TGCGCCAGCAGCGTTGACAGAGCCTACGAGCAGTACTTC
15	TRBJ1-5	TRBD1	TRBV28	-	CASSFRTGGGQPQHF	TGTGCCAGCAGTTTCAGGACAGGGGGCGGACAGCCCCAGCATTTT
14	TRBJ2-7	TRBD2	TRBV6-1	-	CASRGLAEAYEQYF	TGTGCCAGCAGGGGACTAGCGGAGGCCTACGAGCAGTACTTC
16	TRBJ1-1	TRBD1	TRBV6-6	-	CASSQQGTGGNTEAFF	TGTGCCAGCAGCCAACAGGGGACAGGTGGGAACACTGAAGCTTTCTTT
16	TRBJ2-7	TRBD2	TRBV4-1	-	CASRKIAGVGPYEQYF	TGCGCCAGCAGAAAAATAGCGGGAGTCGGACCCTACGAGCAGTACTTC
15	TRBJ2-7	TRBD1	TRBV10-3	once	CAIKDPGQGTYEQYF	TGTGCCATCAAGGACCCGGGACAGGGGACCTACGAGCAGTACTTC
15	TRBJ2-7	TRBD2	TRBV28	-	CASRRPGLAGYEQYF	TGTGCCAGCAGAAGACCGGGACTAGCGGGCTACGAGCAGTACTTC
16	TRBJ2-5	-	TRBV7-2	-	CASSLGRVRRGETQYF	TGTGCCAGCAGCTTGGGCCGGGTCCGAAGGGGAGAGACCCAGTACTTC
14	TRBJ1-2	TRBD1	TRBV5-1	-	CASSLEGQGTGYTF	TGCGCCAGCAGTCTCGAAGGACAGGGGACTGGCTACACCTTC
13	TRBJ2-7	-	TRBV6-5	-	CASSSSGLYEQYF	TGTGCCAGCAGTTCCTCTGGGCTATACGAGCAGTACTTC
14	TRBJ2-7	TRBD1	TRBV7-2	-	CASSRDRASYEQYF	TGTGCCAGCAGCCGGGACAGGGCTTCCTACGAGCAGTACTTC
12	TRBJ1-1	TRBD1	TRBV19	-	CASKQGGTEAFF	TGTGCCAGTAAACAGGGGGGGACTGAAGCTTTCTTT
13	TRBJ1-2	TRBD1	TRBV11-1	-	CASSRQGSDGYTF	TGTGCCAGCTCCAGACAGGGGTCCGATGGCTACACCTTC
12	TRBJ2-7	-	TRBV14	-	CASSRSSYEQYF	TGTGCCAGCAGCCGTAGCTCCTACGAGCAGTACTTC
11	TRBJ2-7	-	TRBV7-9	-	CASSPSYEQYF	TGTGCCAGCAGTCCCTCCTACGAGCAGTACTTC
14	TRBJ2-3	-	TRBV7-2	-	CASSLPSPSVTQYF	TGTGCCAGCAGCTTACCCTCCCCTAGTGTTACGCAGTATTTT
15	TRBJ2-1	TRBD2	TRBV4-2	-	CASSQGPSGALEQFF	TGTGCCAGCAGCCAAGGCCCTAGCGGGGCCCTAGAGCAGTTCTTC
18	TRBJ1-5	TRBD1	TRBV7-2	-	CASSPRPTGFGVNQPQHF	TGTGCCAGCAGCCCGAGACCGACAGGGTTCGGAGTCAATCAGCCCCAGCATTTT
18	TRBJ1-5	TRBD1	TRBV5-1	-	CASSSGTGGPGGNQPQHF	TGCGCCAGCAGTTCCGGGACAGGGGGCCCAGGGGGCAATCAGCCCCAGCATTTT
13	TRBJ2-7	TRBD1	TRBV2	-	CASSSGQGLEQYF	TGTGCCAGCAGCTCCGGACAGGGCCTCGAGCAGTACTTC
15	TRBJ2-5	TRBD2	TRBV6-5	-	CASRLAGGPGETQYF	TGTGCCAGCAGACTAGCGGGAGGGCCAGGGGAGACCCAGTACTTC
14	TRBJ2-7	-	TRBV5-4	-	CASSLTGGLREQYF	TGTGCCAGCAGCTTGACAGGAGGACTACGCGAGCAGTACTTC
11	TRBJ1-1	-	TRBV25-1	-	CASSLEGEAFF	TGTGCCAGCAGCCTGGAGGGGGAAGCTTTCTTT
15	TRBJ1-2	TRBD1	TRBV9	-	CASSDERDRYRGYTF	TGTGCCAGCAGCGACGAGCGGGACAGGTATCGGGGCTACACCTTC
13	TRBJ1-5	-	TRBV6-1	-	CASSVSGPQPQHF	TGTGCCAGCAGTGTATCAGGGCCTCAGCCCCAGCATTTT